This T cell receptor (beta chain) was observed in a study of blood T cell repertoires in COVID-19. Study context: Acute and convalescent COVID-19 specimens originated in the United States, Italy and Spain. From T cells, B-cell-depleted T cells, or PBMCs came the material, which was cDNA or gDNA.

Per germline, CDR1 PRHDT and CDR2 FYEKMQ (reference sequence). Trimming cost V 5 bases and J 2 bases, with 15 bases left between them. The CDR3 extends over 15 amino acids. In the authors' methods: Counts of nucleated cells, estimated from reference gene primer amplification, were obtained. The repertoire was sequenced with immunoSEQ multiplex PCR; TCRdb's copy has only in-frame clones and lacks some. V, J and clone size are taken as reported in that table, and D and trimming were inferred from the DNA itself. The sample contains roughly 190,000 clones, 90% of which appear only once. The chain couples TRBV13 to TRBJ1-1; weak D call: TRBD1 (5 bases). This receptor was obtained from a middle-aged man with acute or convalescent COVID-19. The sample comprised peripheral blood. The CDR3 spells CASSPGEGANTEAFF. As DNA, the CDR3 is TGTGCCAGCAGCCCAGGTGAAGGGGCAAACACTGAAGCTTTCTTT.